The subject of this entry is one TCR beta chain. The sample originates from a study of blood T cell repertoires in COVID-19. Study details: Both acute and convalescent COVID-19 samples were obtained from the United States, Italy and Spain. PBMCs, B-cell-depleted T cells, or T cells provided the cDNA or gDNA that made up the material.

As processed by the authors: It was from reference gene primer amplification that nucleated cell counts were estimated. The table came from immunoSEQ multiplex PCR; TCRdb's copy has only in-frame clones and leaves some out. The V and J calls and clone size were taken over from that table, and D and trimming were inferred from the DNA. This sample has 65,000 or so clones, with roughly 87% found just once. Germline V gene sequence: CDR1 SGHVS, CDR2 FNYEAQ. The V end was cut by 4 bases, the J end by 9 bases, with 19 bases between. This CDR3 has 16 amino acids. The sequence derives from a human donor with acute or convalescent COVID-19. The donor label of this sample is uncertain. The specimen was peripheral blood. J is TRBJ1-6 and V is TRBV7-6, with D maybe TRBD1 (5 bases). The CDR3 reads CASSSLSGGAGSPLHF. Written as DNA, the CDR3 is TGTGCCAGCAGCTCCTTGAGTGGAGGGGCCGGTTCACCCCTCCACTTT.